This entry is about one TCR beta chain. Its cognate antigen is unknown. V was cut by 1 base and J by 2 bases, with 12 bases left in between. CDR1 is SGHAT and CDR2 is FQNNGV in the germline V gene. The CDR3 covers 15 residues. This specimen belongs to a study of OX40 agonist ivuxolimab in advanced cancers. At the level of the study: Patients were dosed with the agonistic anti-OX40 (CD134) antibody ivuxolimab. Intravenous ivuxolimab was administered to patients every 2 weeks at 0.01 to 10 mg/kg.

Sequencing was performed with immunoSEQ multiplex PCR; in TCRdb, only in-frame clones are kept and a portion is missing. The sample has 74,000 or so clones; around 90% are singletons. The study's findings and limits: Partial responders treated at 0.1-3.0 mg/kg exhibited clonal expansion among the lowest measured.

The material sequenced was CD4+ or CD8+ T cells sorted from blood, taken in a trial of the OX40 agonist ivuxolimab. The chain uses TRBV11-2 and TRBJ2-7, with D unresolved. This clonotype originated in an adult with an advanced solid tumor such as melanoma, head and neck, liver or kidney cancer. The CDR3 reads CASSLGPGRAYEQYF. In DNA, the CDR3 is TGTGCCAGCAGCTTAGGCCCTGGACGAGCCTACGAGCAGTACTTC.